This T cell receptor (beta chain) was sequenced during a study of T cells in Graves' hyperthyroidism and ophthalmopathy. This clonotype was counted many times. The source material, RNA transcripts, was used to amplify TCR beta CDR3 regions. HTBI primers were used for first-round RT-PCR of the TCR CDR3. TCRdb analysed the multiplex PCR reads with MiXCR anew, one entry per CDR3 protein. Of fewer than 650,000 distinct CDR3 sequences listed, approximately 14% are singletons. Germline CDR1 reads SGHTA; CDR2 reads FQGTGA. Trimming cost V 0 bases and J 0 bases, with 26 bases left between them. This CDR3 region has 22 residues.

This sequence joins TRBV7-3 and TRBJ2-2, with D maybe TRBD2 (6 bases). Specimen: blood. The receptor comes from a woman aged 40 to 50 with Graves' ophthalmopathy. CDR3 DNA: TGTGCCAGCAGCTTAACCATCCCGACCGGGGGATTGGGGTACACGAACACCGGGGAGCTGTTTTTT. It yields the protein CASSLTIPTGGLGYTNTGELFF.